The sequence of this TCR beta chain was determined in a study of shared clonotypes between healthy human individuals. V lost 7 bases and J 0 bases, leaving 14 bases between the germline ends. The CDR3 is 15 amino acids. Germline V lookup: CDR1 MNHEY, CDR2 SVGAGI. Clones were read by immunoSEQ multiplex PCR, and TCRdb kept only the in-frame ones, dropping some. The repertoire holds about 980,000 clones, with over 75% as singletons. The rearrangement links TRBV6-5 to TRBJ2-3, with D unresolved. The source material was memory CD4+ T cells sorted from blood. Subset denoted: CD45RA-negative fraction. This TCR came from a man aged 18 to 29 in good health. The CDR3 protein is CASTDPPPSTDTQYF. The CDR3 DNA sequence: TGTGCCAGCACCGACCCCCCACCTAGCACAGATACGCAGTATTTT.